Each of the 25 T cell receptor beta chains below was sequenced from the same sample in a study of blood T cell repertoires in COVID-19. Sequencing used immunoSEQ multiplex PCR; TCRdb keeps in-frame clones, though not all of them. The table has tens of thousands of clones, about nine tenths seen once; the top ten hold about a sixth. The specimen sequenced was peripheral blood. The receptors derive from a man between 60 and 75 years old with active or convalescent COVID-19.

This clone was seen just once. This chain links TRBV10-3 with TRBJ2-5, with a weak D call TRBD1 (6 bases). The CDR3 extends over 13 amino acids. V lost 10 bases to trimming and J lost 1 base, with 13 bases between them. CDR1 and CDR2 (germline): ENHRY, SYGVKD. CDR3 in amino acids: CATTGALQETQYF. CDR3 nucleotides: TGTGCCACGACAGGAGCCCTCCAAGAGACCCAGTACTTC.

As DNA, the CDR3 is TGTGCCAGCAGCCAAGATCTCAGGGTATCACCCCTCCACTTT. Residues: CASSQDLRVSPLHF. The chain joins TRBV3-1 (or the pseudogene TRBV3-2) to TRBJ1-6; D may be TRBD1 (5 bases). This CDR3 is built from 14 residues. CDR1 and CDR2 from the germline V gene are LGHDT and YNNKEL (reference sequence). The V end was cut by 0 bases, the J end by 10 bases, with 10 bases between.

V usage is TRBV5-1 and J usage is TRBJ1-4, with D maybe TRBD1 (5 bases). Germline V CDR1 and CDR2: SGHRS, YFSETQ. This CDR3 spans 14 amino acids. V lost 5 bases, J lost 0 bases, and 8 bases lay in between. The CDR3 bases are TGCGCCAGCAGTAGGGGTGCAACTAATGAAAAACTGTTTTTT. This gives the protein CASSRGATNEKLFF.

The chain joins TRBV7-2 to TRBJ2-3, with D possibly TRBD1 on 6 matching bases. Trimming took off 5 bases at V and 2 bases at J, with 8 bases between the two ends. Germline V gene data show CDR1 as SGHTA and CDR2 as FQGNSA. This CDR3 has 13 residues. The CDR3 DNA follows: TGTGCCAGCAGCCCGGGACACACAGATACGCAGTATTTT. It yields the protein CASSPGHTDTQYF.

The J gene is TRBJ2-5, the V gene TRBV5-1; the match to TRBD2 covers 12 bases. V lost 4 bases, J lost 0 bases, and 10 bases stayed unmatched. The CDR3 runs to 18 residues. CDR1 is SGHRS and CDR2 is YFSETQ in the germline V gene. This CDR3 is CASSRGLAGTGNQETQYF. The CDR3 DNA is TGCGCCAGCAGCCGAGGACTAGCGGGGACCGGAAACCAAGAGACCCAGTACTTC.

The rearrangement joins TRBV6-6 to TRBJ2-1, with D maybe TRBD1 (6 bases). CDR3 size: 14 residues. The V end lost 6 bases, the J end lost 4 bases, and 13 bases lay between the germline ends. CDR1 and CDR2 (germline): MNHNY, SVGAGI (reference sequence). This chain's CDR3 is CASSPTGSYNEQFF. DNA for the CDR3: TGTGCCAGCAGCCCTACAGGGAGTTACAATGAGCAGTTCTTC.

The chain joins TRBV5-1 to TRBJ1-2, with 10 bases matching TRBD1. The V segment lost 0 bases and the J segment 4 bases; nucleotides outside the gene matches: 6. CDR3 length: 16 amino acids. From germline, CDR1 is SGHRS and CDR2 YFSETQ. The CDR3 loop is CASSLARTGGSYGYTF. The CDR3 coding sequence is TGCGCCAGCAGCTTGGCCCGGACAGGGGGATCCTATGGCTACACCTTC.

The rearrangement links TRBV6-5 to TRBJ2-2, with 7 nucleotides matching TRBD1. Per the germline V gene, CDR1 is MNHEY and CDR2 is SVGAGI. The CDR3 contains 15 residues. After removal of 6 bases from V and 0 bases from J, the junction contained 4 bases not matched to a gene. The CDR3 spells CASRTGQANTGELFF. The DNA of the CDR3 is TGTGCCAGCAGAACCGGACAGGCGAACACCGGGGAGCTGTTTTTT.

J is TRBJ1-2 and V is TRBV19, with D unresolved. The CDR3 is 14 amino acids. Trimming shortened V by 6 bases and J by 0 bases, and 11 bases separated the two germline ends. Germline CDR1 LNHDA, CDR2 SQIVND (reference sequence). The CDR3 nucleotides read TGTGCCAGTAGCGCTCTTACTACTAACTATGGCTACACCTTC. Amino acids: CASSALTTNYGYTF. Using reference TRBV19 and TRBJ1-2 for the parts outside the CDR3, the full variable domain is DGGITQSPKYLFRKEGQNVTLSCEQNLNHDAMYWYRQDPGQGLRLIYYSQIVNDFQKGDIAEGYSVSREKKESFPLTVTSAQKNPTAFYLCASSALTTNYGYTFGSGTRLTVV.

This clone was seen only once. The chain has TRBV19 and TRBJ2-1; possibly TRBD2 for D (6 bases). CDR1 and CDR2 (germline): LNHDA, SQIVND (reference sequence). Deletions cut 3 bases from V and 8 bases from J, with 17 bases between. The length of the CDR3 is 15 residues. CDR3 nucleotide sequence: TGTGCCAGTAGTATGGGGGACTCCGCGGTCTATGAGCAGTTCTTC. It codes for CASSMGDSAVYEQFF.

In its sample, this clone was seen a few times. CDR3: CASSRGLLATNEKLFF. The CDR3 DNA is TGTGCCAGCAGCCGGGGATTGTTAGCAACTAATGAAAAACTGTTTTTT. This chain uses TRBV19 with TRBJ1-4, with D uncertain. The CDR3 is 16 residues long. Germline loops: CDR1 LNHDA, CDR2 SQIVND (reference sequence). Between the trimmed V and J ends, which lost 9 bases and 0 bases, there was a span of 17 bases.

This clone was counted only a few times. J is TRBJ1-2 and V is TRBV6-5; D is uncertain. Germline V gene data show CDR1 as MNHEY and CDR2 as SVGAGI. This CDR3 comprises 11 residues. The V gene lost 9 bases and the J gene lost 5 bases, with 10 bases spanning the gap. The CDR3 reads CASEGGYGYTF. The CDR3 DNA is TGTGCCAGTGAGGGCGGGTATGGCTACACCTTC.

This sequence joins TRBV20-1 and TRBJ1-1; D unclear. The CDR3 consists of 14 residues. The V gene lost 3 bases and the J gene lost 3 bases, with 14 bases spanning the gap. Germline-derived CDR1 and CDR2 are DFQATT and SNEGSKA (reference sequence). Here the CDR3 reads CSASIGGGDTEAFF. The CDR3 DNA sequence: TGCAGTGCTAGTATCGGAGGTGGGGACACTGAAGCTTTCTTT.

The genes are TRBV7-7 and TRBJ2-5; 16 bases map to TRBD2. Germline CDR1 is SSHAT and CDR2 is FNYEAQ (reference sequence). This CDR3 spans 17 amino acids. The junction had 6 bases not matched to a gene; V was cut back by 3 bases and J by 5 bases. CDR3 loop: CASSFGTSGGAAETQYF. As DNA, the CDR3 is TGTGCCAGCAGCTTCGGGACTAGCGGGGGGGCCGCGGAGACCCAGTACTTC.

V is TRBV7-9 and J is TRBJ2-7, with D unclear. Germline assignment: CDR1 SEHNR and CDR2 FQNEAQ (reference sequence). The length of the CDR3 is 13 residues. Deletions cut 1 base from V and 6 bases from J, with 10 bases between. The CDR3 nucleotides are TGTGCCAGCAGCTTAGGCACGGTTGTCGAGCAGTACTTC. This encodes CASSLGTVVEQYF.

The rearrangement links TRBV18 to TRBJ1-1; no clear D gene. The V gene lost 4 bases and the J gene lost 6 bases, with 12 bases spanning the gap. This CDR3 is built from 13 residues. The germline CDR1 and CDR2 sequences are KGHSH and LQKENI. The CDR3 DNA reads TGTGCCAGCTCACTTGGAGGGAAGTCTGAAGCTTTCTTT. This encodes CASSLGGKSEAFF.

This clone was recorded only once. This chain uses TRBV5-4 with TRBJ2-5, with a possible D match to TRBD1 (7 bases). Deletions cut 2 bases from V and 2 bases from J, with 13 bases between. From germline, CDR1 is SGHNT and CDR2 YYREEE (reference sequence). The CDR3 has 15 amino acids. The CDR3 reads CASSFGGQQQETQYF. As DNA, the CDR3 is TGTGCCAGCAGCTTCGGGGGACAGCAACAAGAGACCCAGTACTTC. The full variable domain, in which reference TRBV5-4 and TRBJ2-5 provide the parts outside the CDR3, is ETGVTQSPTHLIKTRGQQVTLRCSSQSGHNTVSWYQQALGQGPQFIFQYYREEENGRGNFPPRFSGLQFPNYSSELNVNALELDDSALYLCASSFGGQQQETQYFGPGTRLLVL.

V usage is TRBV4-1 and J usage is TRBJ2-1; D is unclear. This CDR3 has 13 amino acids. The germline V gene has CDR1 MGHRA and CDR2 YSYEKL. Trimming removed 0 bases from V and 4 bases from J, with 4 bases in between. The CDR3 DNA sequence: TGCGCCAGCAGCCAAGATCTGTACAATGAGCAGTTCTTC. This translates into CASSQDLYNEQFF.

The CDR3 bases are TGTGCCAGTAGTACCCCGCCAGGGAATAGCAATCAGCCCCAGCATTTT. Translation: CASSTPPGNSNQPQHF. This chain links TRBV19 with TRBJ1-5; tentatively, D is TRBD1 (5 bases). This CDR3 comprises 16 residues. The ends were cut back, 4 bases at V and 0 bases at J, with 13 bases in the middle. Germline V CDR1 and CDR2: LNHDA, SQIVND (reference sequence).

The chain employs TRBV15 and TRBJ2-3, with 8 bases fitting TRBD2. V trimming: 1 base; J trimming: 5 bases; junction bases outside the gene matches: 11. Germline CDR1 and CDR2: LNHNV and YYDKDF (reference sequence). The CDR3 has 17 amino acids. CDR3 loop: CATSRAGTGGLGDTQYF. Here the CDR3 DNA reads TGTGCCACCAGCAGAGCGGGGACGGGGGGGCTTGGAGATACGCAGTATTTT.

V is TRBV7-9 and J is TRBJ1-5, with D unclear. V shed 5 bases and J shed 3 bases, with 5 bases lying between them. The CDR3 loop spans 12 amino acids. In germline, CDR1 is SEHNR, CDR2 FQNEAQ (reference sequence). The chain's CDR3 is CASSINNQPQHF. Written as DNA, the CDR3 is TGTGCCAGCAGCATAAACAATCAGCCCCAGCATTTT.

The chain joins TRBV6-2 or TRBV6-3 to TRBJ2-1, with D perhaps matching TRBD2 (6 bases). CDR1 MNHEY and CDR2 SVGEGT come from the germline V gene. The CDR3 sequence is 18 residues long. V was shortened by 2 bases and J by 0 bases, with 17 bases between the two germline ends. CDR3: CASSYTGDFRSSYNEQFF. The CDR3 DNA is TGTGCCAGCAGTTACACTGGGGACTTTAGGAGCTCCTACAATGAGCAGTTCTTC.

The chain joins TRBV7-2 to TRBJ2-1; 14 positions match TRBD2. The CDR3 sequence is 15 residues long. CDR1 is SGHTA and CDR2 is FQGNSA in the germline V gene. V lost 4 bases, J lost 8 bases, and 4 bases stayed unmatched. CDR3 nucleotide sequence: TGTGCCAGCAGCTCGCGACTAGCGGGGGGGCATGAGCAGTTCTTC. Protein product: CASSSRLAGGHEQFF.

The genes are TRBV7-2 and TRBJ2-5, with 8 bases identical to TRBD2. Unmatched junction bases numbered 5, after V lost 4 bases and J lost 10 bases. Germline loops: CDR1 SGHTA, CDR2 FQGNSA. The CDR3 spans 12 residues. CDR3 nucleotides: TGTGCCAGCAGCTGGGGACTAGAGGTCCAGTACTTC. This encodes CASSWGLEVQYF.

V gene TRBV25-1 combines with J gene TRBJ1-1; no firm D call. V was clipped by 4 bases and J by 3 bases, with 12 bases between them. The CDR3 has 14 residues. In germline, CDR1 is MGHDK, CDR2 SYGVNS. In nucleotides, the CDR3 is TGTGCCAGCAGTGCCATGGGTCGGGACACTGAAGCTTTCTTT. This codes for CASSAMGRDTEAFF.